This T cell receptor (beta chain) appears in the sequencing data of a study of vaccination effects on CD4 cells after COVID-19. As for the study in general: Post-vaccine specimens were collected at a median of 72 days following the second dose. General study findings and limits: Infection- and vaccine-induced clones contracted markedly late after vaccination.

Only in-frame clones appear in the TCRdb table, and some are missing; sequencing was by immunoSEQ multiplex PCR. The sample has around 66,000 clones, around 70% seen once. On this clone itself: The antigen is not known.

The length of the CDR3 is 14 residues. Germline-derived CDR1 and CDR2 are SGHTA and FQGNSA. V gave up 1 base and J gave up 7 bases; unmatched junction bases: 2. Cells that had been cultured for about 10 days were the source of isolated CD4+ T cells. Participants received two doses of either the BNT162b2 or mRNA-1273 vaccine. Prior SARS-CoV-2 infection was absent in the vaccine recipients, as shown by negative nucleocapsid antibodies. IL-2 medium supplanted half the medium on days 3 and 7. The receptor was isolated from a human donor who received a COVID-19 vaccine. V and J are TRBV7-2 and TRBJ2-2; 8 bases fit TRBD1. Sequenced here: CD4+ T cells from PBMCs cultured without peptide, sampled after COVID-19 vaccination. CDR3 region: CASSLGTGRGELFF. DNA of the CDR3: TGTGCCAGCAGCTTAGGGACAGGGCGCGGGGAGCTGTTTTTT. Complete variable domain (other parts from reference TRBV7-2 and TRBJ2-2): GAGVSQSPSNKVTEKGKDVELRCDPISGHTALYWYRQSLGQGLEFLIYFQGNSAPDKSGLPSDRFSAERTGGSVSTLTIQRTQQEDSAVYLCASSLGTGRGELFFGEGSRLTVL.